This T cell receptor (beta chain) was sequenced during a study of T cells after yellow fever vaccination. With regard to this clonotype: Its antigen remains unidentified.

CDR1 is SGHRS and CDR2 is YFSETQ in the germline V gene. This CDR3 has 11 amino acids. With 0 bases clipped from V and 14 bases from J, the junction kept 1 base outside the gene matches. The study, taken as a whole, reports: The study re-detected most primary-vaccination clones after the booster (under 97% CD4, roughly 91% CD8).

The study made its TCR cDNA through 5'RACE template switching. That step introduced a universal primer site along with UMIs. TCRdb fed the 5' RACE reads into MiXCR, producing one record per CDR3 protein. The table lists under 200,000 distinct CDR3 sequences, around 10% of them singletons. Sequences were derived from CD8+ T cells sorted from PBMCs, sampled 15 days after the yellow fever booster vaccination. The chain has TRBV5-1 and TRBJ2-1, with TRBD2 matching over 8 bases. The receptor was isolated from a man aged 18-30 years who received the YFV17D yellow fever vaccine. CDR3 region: CASSLAGGEFF. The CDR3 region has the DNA TGCGCCAGCAGCTTGGCCGGGGGGGAGTTCTTC.